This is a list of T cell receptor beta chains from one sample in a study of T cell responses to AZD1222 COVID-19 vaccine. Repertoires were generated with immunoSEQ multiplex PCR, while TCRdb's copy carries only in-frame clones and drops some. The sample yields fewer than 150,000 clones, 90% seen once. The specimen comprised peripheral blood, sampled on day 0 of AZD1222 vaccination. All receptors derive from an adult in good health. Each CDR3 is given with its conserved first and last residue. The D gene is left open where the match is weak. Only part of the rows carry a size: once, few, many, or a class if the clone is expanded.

CDR3 DNA: TGCGCCAGCAGCCCCAGCGGAACCTCCTACGAGCAGTACTTC; CDR3 protein: CASSPSGTSYEQYF; V gene: TRBV5-1; clone size: once; J gene: TRBJ2-7; D gene: .
CDR3 DNA: TGTGCCAGCAGCTTAACAACGGGGGGGCCTAATGAGCAGTTCTTC; CDR3 protein: CASSLTTGGPNEQFF; V gene: TRBV7-2; clone size: .; J gene: TRBJ2-1; D gene: TRBD2
CDR3 DNA: TGTGCCAGCAGCCAAGATAACTTCTCTGGAAACACCATATATTTT; CDR3 protein: CASSQDNFSGNTIYF; V gene: TRBV14; clone size: .; J gene: TRBJ1-3; D gene: .
CDR3 DNA: TGCAGCGGGTCCGGGACTGTCAATGAGCAGTTCTTC; CDR3 protein: CSGSGTVNEQFF; V gene: TRBV29-1; clone size: .; J gene: TRBJ2-1; D gene: .
CDR3 DNA: TGTGCCAGTAGGGCCAGGGAGGGGAACACTGAAGCTTTCTTT; CDR3 protein: CASRAREGNTEAFF; V gene: TRBV19; clone size: .; J gene: TRBJ1-1; D gene: .
CDR3 DNA: TGTGCCAGCTCACGATCCGGGACAGTCCAAGAGACCCAGTACTTC; CDR3 protein: CASSRSGTVQETQYF; V gene: TRBV18; clone size: few; J gene: TRBJ2-5; D gene: TRBD1
CDR3 DNA: TGCGCCAGCAGCCAATTATTACAGGGGGCGGAGAACATTCAGTACTTC; CDR3 protein: CASSQLLQGAENIQYF; V gene: TRBV4-3; clone size: .; J gene: TRBJ2-4; D gene: TRBD1
CDR3 DNA: TGTGCCAGCAGCCAGGATCCGGAGGGGTCCTACGAGCAGTACTTC; CDR3 protein: CASSQDPEGSYEQYF; V gene: TRBV7-2; clone size: once; J gene: TRBJ2-7; D gene: .
CDR3 DNA: TGTGCCAGTAGTATGGGGATCCGCCGGAACACTGAAGCTTTCTTT; CDR3 protein: CASSMGIRRNTEAFF; V gene: TRBV19; clone size: .; J gene: TRBJ1-1; D gene: .
CDR3 DNA: TGTGCCTGGAGTGAAGGGGACAGGGGAAATAATTCACCCCTCCACTTT; CDR3 protein: CAWSEGDRGNNSPLHF; V gene: TRBV30; clone size: .; J gene: TRBJ1-6; D gene: TRBD1
CDR3 DNA: TGTGCCAGCAGCCAGGGGGAAGTCTCTGGGGCCAACGTCCTGACTTTC; CDR3 protein: CASSQGEVSGANVLTF; V gene: TRBV4-2; clone size: few; J gene: TRBJ2-6; D gene: .
CDR3 DNA: TGTGCCAGCAGTGAGGTACAGGGGGGTTACAATGAGCAGTTCTTC; CDR3 protein: CASSEVQGGYNEQFF; V gene: TRBV6-4; clone size: .; J gene: TRBJ2-1; D gene: TRBD1
CDR3 DNA: TGCGCCAGCAGTCAAGTGGACAGGAATTTAGTCTATGGCTACACCTTC; CDR3 protein: CASSQVDRNLVYGYTF; V gene: TRBV23-1; clone size: once; J gene: TRBJ1-2; D gene: TRBD1
CDR3 DNA: TGTGCCTGGAGAGGGAGGTCGAACACTGAAGCTTTCTTT; CDR3 protein: CAWRGRSNTEAFF; V gene: TRBV30; clone size: once; J gene: TRBJ1-1; D gene: .
CDR3 DNA: TGTGCCAGCAGCCAAGTTGGGACAGGAGGAGGCTACACCTTC; CDR3 protein: CASSQVGTGGGYTF; V gene: TRBV3-1/TRBV3-2; clone size: .; J gene: TRBJ1-2; D gene: TRBD1
CDR3 DNA: TGTGCCAGCAGACCCCAAGAGACCCAGTACTTC; CDR3 protein: CASRPQETQYF; V gene: TRBV6-5; clone size: .; J gene: TRBJ2-5; D gene: .
CDR3 DNA: TGTGCCACCAGCGACCACGGGGCCTATGAGCAGTTCTTC; CDR3 protein: CATSDHGAYEQFF; V gene: TRBV24-1; clone size: .; J gene: TRBJ2-1; D gene: .
CDR3 DNA: TGCGCCAGCAGCGATCCGGGACAGGGGAGAAAACTGTTTTTT; CDR3 protein: CASSDPGQGRKLFF; V gene: TRBV5-1; clone size: .; J gene: TRBJ1-4; D gene: TRBD1
CDR3 DNA: TGTGCCAGCAGCTCCGGGACTTTCGCGAACACCGGGGAGCTGTTTTTT; CDR3 protein: CASSSGTFANTGELFF; V gene: TRBV5-5; clone size: .; J gene: TRBJ2-2; D gene: .
CDR3 DNA: TGTGCCAGCGGCCGGGACAAATACTACGAGCAGTACTTC; CDR3 protein: CASGRDKYYEQYF; V gene: TRBV6-6; clone size: .; J gene: TRBJ2-7; D gene: .